The present T cell receptor (beta chain) was sequenced within a study of beta chain features in type 1 diabetes. Markers CD45RO/CCR7/CD25/CD127/CD95/CD27 served to sort CD4+ naive, central memory, regulatory and stem cell-like memory cells. Regarding this clone: Its antigen is as yet unknown.

Trimming cost V 3 bases and J 7 bases; bases outside gene matches: 9. Germline V lookup: CDR1 GTSNPN, CDR2 SVGIG (reference sequence). The CDR3 loop spans 15 amino acids. Expressed TCRB transcripts were sequenced because the isolated RNA had all been reverse transcribed beforehand. TCRdb keeps only in-frame clones here, not all; method: immunoSEQ multiplex PCR. This table has about 120,000 clones, about a sixth appearing once. Notes on the study in general: PCR could preferentially amplify shorter templates, alike in patients and controls. Lower insertion and higher deletion counts appeared at VDJ junctions in type 1 diabetes patients. Within the patient group, naive, central memory and Treg TCRB repertoires appeared more similar to each other than within healthy donors. People with Type 1 diabetes carried modestly yet significantly shorter TCRB CDR3s in all four CD4+ subsets.

Specimen: central memory CD4+ T cells from blood. The clonotype originates from a man aged 25-45 years with type 1 diabetes. The genes are TRBV30 and TRBJ2-1, with 10 nucleotides matching TRBD2. In nucleotides, the CDR3 is TGTGCCTGGAGCCCCGGACTAGCGGAGACTAATGAGCAGTTCTTC. Its translation: CAWSPGLAETNEQFF.